Following are 10 T cell receptor beta chains from one sample sequenced in a study of shared clonotypes between healthy human individuals. The assay was immunoSEQ multiplex PCR, and TCRdb's table has in-frame clones only and misses some. The data hold a few hundred thousand clones, with 80% to 90% observed a single time. The sequenced material came from memory CD8+ T cells sorted from blood. The sample's subset: CD45RO+ cells pooled with CCR7-negative TemRA cells. These receptors were obtained from a man between 18 and 29 years old in good health.

The chain employs TRBV27 and TRBJ1-6; TRBD1 is a possible D gene (5 bases). Trimming cost V 0 bases and J 2 bases, with 8 bases left between them. Germline V lookup: CDR1 MNHEY, CDR2 SMNVEV (reference sequence). The CDR3 spans 16 residues. The CDR3 DNA is TGTGCCAGCAGTTTATCAGGGGCGCCCTATAATTCACCCCTCCACTTT. Translated, it gives CASSLSGAPYNSPLHF.

This chain uses TRBV10-3 with TRBJ2-1; TRBD2 agrees at 7 bases. The CDR3 covers 17 residues. CDR1 is ENHRY, CDR2 SYGVKD, per germline. With V trimmed by 3 bases and J by 8 bases, 16 bases remained unmatched. The CDR3 DNA is TGTGCCATCAGTGACCCCGGGCTGGGCGGGAGAGTCGATGAGCAGTTCTTC. This encodes CAISDPGLGGRVDEQFF.

The chain combines TRBV7-8 with TRBJ1-6, with 8 bases that match TRBD1. Germline CDR1 and CDR2: SGHVS and FQNEAQ. V shed 3 bases, J shed 9 bases, and the junction held 7 bases outside the gene matches. CDR3 size: 15 residues. In DNA form, the CDR3 reads TGTGCCAGCAGCTTGGACAGGGAGATGGGTTCACCCCTCCACTTT. This sequence encodes CASSLDREMGSPLHF.

The chain joins TRBV9 to TRBJ2-3; TRBD2 matches at 9 bases. V shed 2 bases, J shed 4 bases, and the junction held 5 bases outside the gene matches. The germline gives CDR1 SGDLS, CDR2 YYNGEE. There are 15 residues in the CDR3. In nucleotides, the CDR3 is TGTGCCAGCAGCGTTAGCGGGAGTGTCCCAGATACGCAGTATTTT. Protein product: CASSVSGSVPDTQYF.

V gene TRBV10-3 combines with J gene TRBJ2-7, with D perhaps being TRBD1 or TRBD2 (6 bases each). The germline V gene encodes CDR1 ENHRY and CDR2 SYGVKD. V was trimmed by 3 bases and J by 4 bases, leaving 10 bases between them. This CDR3 has 13 amino acids. CDR3 nucleotides: TGTGCCATCAGTGAAAGGGGGACTTACGAGCAGTACTTC. Its translation: CAISERGTYEQYF.

V usage is TRBV7-6 and J usage is TRBJ2-7; 8 nucleotides match TRBD2. V trimming: 1 base; J trimming: 3 bases; junction bases outside the gene matches: 5. The CDR3 loop spans 15 amino acids. CDR1 and CDR2 (germline): SGHVS, FNYEAQ. CDR3 DNA sequence: TGTGCCAGCAGCTTAGGAGCGGGAGCGGTCTACGAGCAGTACTTC. Amino acid sequence: CASSLGAGAVYEQYF. The complete variable domain, with remaining parts taken from reference TRBV7-6 and TRBJ2-7, reads GAGVSQSPRYKVTKRGQDVALRCDPISGHVSLYWYRQALGQGPEFLTYFNYEAQQDKSGLPNDRFSAERPEGSISTLTIQRTEQRDSAMYRCASSLGAGAVYEQYFGPGTRLTVT.

The chain combines TRBV7-9 with TRBJ2-7; the D is unclear. CDR3 length: 12 amino acids. Germline assignment: CDR1 SEHNR and CDR2 FQNEAQ (reference sequence). Trimming cost V 1 base and J 7 bases, with 8 bases left between them. The CDR3 loop is CASSLESLEQYF. In DNA, the CDR3 is TGTGCCAGCAGCTTAGAGAGTCTAGAGCAGTACTTC. The entire variable domain, with the rest obtained from reference TRBV7-9 and TRBJ2-7, is as follows: DTGVSQNPRHKITKRGQNVTFRCDPISEHNRLYWYRQTLGQGPEFLTYFQNEAQLEKSRLLSDRFSAERPKGSFSTLEIQRTEQGDSAMYLCASSLESLEQYFGPGTRLTVT.

This chain joins TRBV11-2 and TRBJ2-7, with 8 bases lining up with TRBD2. This CDR3 is built from 15 residues. The V segment lost 0 bases and the J segment 3 bases; nucleotides outside the gene matches: 4. CDR1 SGHAT and CDR2 FQNNGV come from the germline V gene. The CDR3 sequence is CASSLEGTSNYEQYF. CDR3 DNA: TGTGCCAGCAGCTTAGAAGGGACTAGTAACTACGAGCAGTACTTC.

J is TRBJ1-1 and V is TRBV7-6; D remains unclear. Trimming pared 1 base from V and 4 bases from J, leaving 10 bases between. Germline CDR1 SGHVS, CDR2 FNYEAQ. This CDR3 is 14 amino acids long. The CDR3 DNA follows: TGTGCCAGCAGCTTAGGCGCAGAGGTCACTGAAGCTTTCTTT. As protein: CASSLGAEVTEAFF.

The chain is built from TRBV5-4 and TRBJ1-2; D gene uncertain. This CDR3 region has 14 residues. Germline loops: CDR1 SGHNT, CDR2 YYREEE (reference sequence). V lost 2 bases, J lost 3 bases, and 11 bases lay in between. The DNA of the CDR3 is TGTGCCAGCAGCTTCTACACCGGCTACTATGGCTACACCTTC. This codes for CASSFYTGYYGYTF.